Listed below are T cell receptor beta chains from one sample, sequenced in a study of CD4 T cells in relation to SARS-CoV-2 and coronaviruses. For these receptors, no antigen is known. Assay used: immunoSEQ multiplex PCR; TCRdb lists only in-frame clones, some missing. Found here are some 23,000 clones, more than 70% of them singletons; the top ten hold around 12%. Sample: CD4+ T cells from PBMCs, cultured in vitro. The origin of the receptors is a human donor in good health. Both conserved end residues are part of each CDR3. D genes are given only for firm matches. Only some rows state a clone size, as once, few, many or a class for expanded clones.

cdr3_aa,cdr3_nt,j_call,d_call,v_call,clone_size
CASSPTSLSYNEQFF,TGTGCCAGCAGCCCGACTAGCCTCTCCTACAATGAGCAGTTCTTC,TRBJ2-1,TRBD2,TRBV7-6,-
CASSQDTGGYGYTF,TGTGCCAGCAGCCAAGATACCGGGGGCTATGGCTACACCTTC,TRBJ1-2,-,TRBV3-1/TRBV3-2,-
CASSPPGTANYGYTF,TGTGCCAGCAGCCCCCCAGGCACGGCTAACTATGGCTACACCTTC,TRBJ1-2,-,TRBV5-4,-
CASSPGVTGSHNEQFF,TGTGCCAGTAGTCCCGGTGTAACGGGGAGCCACAATGAGCAGTTCTTC,TRBJ2-1,-,TRBV19,-
CASSPLMGTRTGLNTEAFF,TGTGCCAGCAGCCCACTAATGGGGACCCGGACAGGGCTGAACACTGAAGCTTTCTTT,TRBJ1-1,TRBD1,TRBV7-9,few
CATSRDVVFGNTIYF,TGTGCCACCAGCAGGGACGTGGTGTTCGGAAACACCATATATTTT,TRBJ1-3,-,TRBV15,-
CASSPRIGVVEKLFF,TGTGCCAGCAGCCCCCGTATAGGGGTTGTGGAAAAACTGTTTTTT,TRBJ1-4,-,TRBV3-1/TRBV3-2,-
CASSVVGGLSGNTIYF,TGTGCCAGCAGCGTAGTGGGGGGCCTCTCTGGAAACACCATATATTTT,TRBJ1-3,-,TRBV9,-
CATSGWSSYNEQFF,TGTGCCACCAGTGGATGGAGCTCCTACAATGAGCAGTTCTTC,TRBJ2-1,-,TRBV24-1,-
CASSINQQDWNSPLHF,TGTGCCAGTAGTATCAATCAACAGGATTGGAATTCACCCCTCCACTTT,TRBJ1-6,-,TRBV19,few
CASSLTLWSGHSGANVLTF,TGTGCCAGCAGCCTAACCCTGTGGAGCGGCCACTCTGGGGCCAACGTCCTGACTTTC,TRBJ2-6,-,TRBV9,-
CASSLTWDRVIEAFF,TGTGCCAGCAGTTTGACGTGGGACAGAGTGATTGAAGCTTTCTTT,TRBJ1-1,TRBD1,TRBV28,-
CASSLSMGGGTEAFF,TGTGCCAGCAGTTTATCGATGGGGGGCGGCACTGAAGCTTTCTTT,TRBJ1-1,-,TRBV27,-
CASGLGGQTLYNEQFF,TGTGCTAGTGGTTTGGGAGGACAGACCCTCTACAATGAGCAGTTCTTC,TRBJ2-1,-,TRBV12-5,-
CAVRDSSSYEQYF,TGTGCCGTCCGGGACTCGAGCTCCTACGAGCAGTACTTC,TRBJ2-7,-,TRBV19,-
CASMGAGLPWDTQYF,TGTGCCAGCATGGGGGCGGGACTCCCATGGGATACGCAGTATTTT,TRBJ2-3,-,TRBV28,-
CASAGDRYYGGTLYNEQFF,TGTGCTAGTGCCGGGGACAGGTATTATGGCGGGACGCTCTACAATGAGCAGTTCTTC,TRBJ2-1,TRBD1,TRBV12-5,-
CASSPQGKGYTF,TGTGCCAGCAGCCCTCAGGGAAAGGGCTACACCTTC,TRBJ1-2,-,TRBV12-3/TRBV12-4,once
CASSLGNRARANSPLHF,TGTGCCAGCAGCTTAGGCAACAGGGCCCGAGCCAATTCACCCCTCCACTTT,TRBJ1-6,-,TRBV7-8,-
CASSIYRGAEAFF,TGTGCCAGTAGTATATACAGGGGAGCTGAAGCTTTCTTT,TRBJ1-1,TRBD1,TRBV19,-
CASSFGGDYEQYF,TGTGCCAGCAGCTTCGGTGGAGACTACGAGCAGTACTTC,TRBJ2-7,-,TRBV7-2,few
CASSVLGGIRVNTEAFF,TGTGCCAGTAGCGTCCTAGGGGGTATTCGGGTGAACACTGAAGCTTTCTTT,TRBJ1-1,-,TRBV19,-
CASSPDRVLTYEQYF,TGTGCCAGCAGTCCGGACCGAGTCCTTACCTACGAGCAGTACTTC,TRBJ2-7,-,TRBV2,-
CAISPGLAESTDTQYF,TGTGCCATCAGCCCGGGACTAGCGGAGAGCACAGATACGCAGTATTTT,TRBJ2-3,TRBD2,TRBV10-3,-
CASSLNAKTQETQYF,TGTGCCAGCAGCTTAAATGCCAAGACACAGGAGACCCAGTACTTC,TRBJ2-5,-,TRBV7-3,-
CASSRGGLDTQYF,TGTGCCAGCAGCCGGGGAGGGTTAGATACGCAGTATTTT,TRBJ2-3,TRBD2,TRBV2,-
CASSFADNSPLHF,TGTGCCAGCAGTTTTGCAGATAATTCACCCCTCCACTTT,TRBJ1-6,-,TRBV12-3/TRBV12-4,-
CASTIRPSGTGELFF,TGCGCCAGCACTATTAGGCCTTCGGGCACCGGGGAGCTGTTTTTT,TRBJ2-2,-,TRBV5-1,once
CASSVYRVPVSGNTIYF,TGTGCCAGCAGCGTATACAGGGTCCCCGTCTCTGGAAACACCATATATTTT,TRBJ1-3,-,TRBV7-8,few
CASSSSGNNYNEQFF,TGTGCCAGCAGCTCGAGTGGTAACAACTACAATGAGCAGTTCTTC,TRBJ2-1,-,TRBV7-2,-
CASSRGGTEAFF,TGTGCCAGCAGCAGGGGAGGAACTGAAGCTTTCTTT,TRBJ1-1,-,TRBV12-3/TRBV12-4,-
CAISDTGTGGSGANVLTF,TGTGCCATCAGTGATACCGGGACAGGGGGCTCTGGGGCCAACGTCCTGACTTTC,TRBJ2-6,TRBD1,TRBV10-3,few
CASSEGLAVTYEQYF,TGTGCCAGCAGTGAAGGGCTAGCGGTGACCTACGAGCAGTACTTC,TRBJ2-7,TRBD2,TRBV2,-
CASSLWEVSYEQYF,TGTGCCAGCAGTTTATGGGAGGTCTCCTACGAGCAGTACTTC,TRBJ2-7,-,TRBV28,-
CASSLDGGRGFF,TGTGCCAGCAGCTTAGATGGGGGGCGGGGTTTCTTT,TRBJ1-1,-,TRBV7-9,once
CASSLVGRTRGYTF,TGTGCCAGCAGCTTAGTGGGCAGGACTAGGGGCTACACCTTC,TRBJ1-2,-,TRBV7-9,-
CASSFSGRDGNEQFF,TGCGCCAGCAGCTTTAGCGGGAGGGACGGGAATGAGCAGTTCTTC,TRBJ2-1,TRBD2,TRBV5-1,-
CASSSGRYQETQYF,TGTGCCAGCAGCTCCGGGAGGTACCAAGAGACCCAGTACTTC,TRBJ2-5,TRBD2,TRBV7-2,-
CASSNLLVAGGTLYF,-,TRBJ2-7,-,TRBV18,few
CASSLLWPSSGGTEAFF,TGTGCCAGCAGTTTACTTTGGCCGTCCTCAGGAGGCACTGAAGCTTTCTTT,TRBJ1-1,-,TRBV6-2/TRBV6-3,-
CASSLAPLAYTGELFF,TGTGCCAGCAGCTTAGCTCCGCTAGCGTATACCGGGGAGCTGTTTTTT,TRBJ2-2,-,TRBV7-2,-
CASHRRFALDNEKLFF,TGTGCCAGCCACCGACGTTTCGCACTCGACAATGAAAAACTGTTTTTT,TRBJ1-4,-,TRBV19,-
CASSTISGSTDTQYF,TGTGCCAGTAGTACGATTAGCGGGAGTACAGATACGCAGTATTTT,TRBJ2-3,TRBD2,TRBV19,-
CASEPGASQPQHF,TGTGCCAGTGAGCCAGGGGCGAGTCAGCCCCAGCATTTT,TRBJ1-5,-,TRBV19,-
CASSESVTEAFF,TGTGCCAGCAGTGAATCGGTCACTGAAGCTTTCTTT,TRBJ1-1,-,TRBV6-1,-
CASRLSTDYGYTF,TGTGCCAGCCGGCTCTCGACAGACTATGGCTACACCTTC,TRBJ1-2,-,TRBV6-5,-
CASSESNQPQHF,TGCGCCAGCAGTGAGTCGAATCAGCCCCAGCATTTT,TRBJ1-5,-,TRBV10-1,few
CASSPAGLSNQPQHF,TGTGCCAGCTCACCCGCAGGGCTAAGCAATCAGCCCCAGCATTTT,TRBJ1-5,-,TRBV18,-
CAWKLNLNGGYTF,TGTGCCTGGAAGCTTAACCTAAACGGTGGCTACACCTTC,TRBJ1-2,-,TRBV30,-
CASSSPPLGQKNEKLFF,TGTGCCAGCAGCTCCCCCCCCTTGGGACAGAAGAATGAAAAACTGTTTTTT,TRBJ1-4,TRBD1,TRBV13,-
CASRPGTGTYGYTF,TGTGCCAGCAGACCTGGGACAGGTACCTACGGCTACACCTTC,TRBJ1-2,TRBD1,TRBV6-5,-
CASSVGGLLNNEQFF,TGTGCCAGCAGCGTAGGAGGACTTCTTAACAATGAGCAGTTCTTC,TRBJ2-1,-,TRBV9,-
CASSSTEQGEQYF,TGCGCCAGCAGTTCTACTGAGCAAGGCGAGCAGTACTTC,TRBJ2-7,-,TRBV5-1,-
CATSDSGQGWHEQYF,TGTGCCACCAGTGATTCCGGACAGGGGTGGCACGAGCAGTACTTC,TRBJ2-7,TRBD1,TRBV24-1,-
CASSERGRETQYF,TGTGCCAGCAGTGAAAGGGGGCGGGAGACCCAGTACTTC,TRBJ2-5,TRBD1,TRBV6-1,-
CASSVAGIYNEQFF,TGTGCCAGCAGCGTAGCGGGGATCTACAATGAGCAGTTCTTC,TRBJ2-1,TRBD2,TRBV7-2,few
CATSPTGGITNEQFF,TGTGCCACCAGCCCGACAGGGGGTATTACCAATGAGCAGTTCTTC,TRBJ2-1,TRBD1,TRBV15,-
CASSVEGQGWNEQFF,TGTGCCAGCAGCGTAGAGGGACAGGGTTGGAATGAGCAGTTCTTC,TRBJ2-1,TRBD1,TRBV9,few
CAWGVRTGTQYF,TGTGCCTGGGGGGTCCGGACGGGTACGCAGTATTTT,TRBJ2-3,-,TRBV30,few